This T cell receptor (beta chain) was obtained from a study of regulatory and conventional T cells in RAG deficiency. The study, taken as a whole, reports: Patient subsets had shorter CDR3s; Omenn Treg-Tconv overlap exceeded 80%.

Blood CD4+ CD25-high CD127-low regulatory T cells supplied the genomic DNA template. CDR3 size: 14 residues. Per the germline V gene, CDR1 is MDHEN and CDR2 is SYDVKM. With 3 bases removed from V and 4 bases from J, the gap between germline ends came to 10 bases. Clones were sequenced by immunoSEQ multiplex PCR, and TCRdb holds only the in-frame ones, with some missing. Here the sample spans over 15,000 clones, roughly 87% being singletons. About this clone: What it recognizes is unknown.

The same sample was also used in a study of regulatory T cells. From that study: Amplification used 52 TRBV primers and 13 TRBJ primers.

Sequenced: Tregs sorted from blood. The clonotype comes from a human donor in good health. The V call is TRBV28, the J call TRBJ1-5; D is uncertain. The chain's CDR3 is CASSFVSGNQPQHF. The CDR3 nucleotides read TGTGCCAGCAGTTTCGTGAGTGGGAATCAGCCCCAGCATTTT.